The 20 T cell receptor beta chains below all came from one sample that was sequenced in a study of neoadjuvant anti-PD-1 for oral cavity cancer. Assay: immunoSEQ multiplex PCR; the TCRdb copy retains only in-frame clones and omits some. The top ten clones hold approximately 40% of a sample with about 15,000 clones, around 36% of them seen once. The time point here: after neoadjuvant nivolumab, at surgical resection. This specimen was tumor tissue, taken after nivolumab (anti-PD-1) treatment. These receptors originate from a person between 40 and 85 years old with oral cavity squamous cell carcinoma.

This clone was counted a few times. This rearrangement joins TRBV19 to TRBJ2-3; 12 nucleotides match TRBD2. V lost 3 bases, J lost 5 bases, and 9 bases stayed unmatched. The germline gives CDR1 LNHDA, CDR2 SQIVND (reference sequence). This CDR3 contains 17 residues. The CDR3 is CASSIPLLAGGQDTQYF. CDR3 DNA sequence: TGTGCCAGTAGTATTCCTCTCCTAGCGGGGGGGCAAGATACGCAGTATTTT. The whole variable domain, filled in from reference TRBV19 and TRBJ2-3, reads DGGITQSPKYLFRKEGQNVTLSCEQNLNHDAMYWYRQDPGQGLRLIYYSQIVNDFQKGDIAEGYSVSREKKESFPLTVTSAQKNPTAFYLCASSIPLLAGGQDTQYFGPGTRLTVL.

This clone was detected a few times. The chain combines TRBV18 with TRBJ1-5; D unresolved. The ends were cut back, 6 bases at V and 0 bases at J, with 12 bases in the middle. The germline CDR1 and CDR2 sequences are KGHSH and LQKENI. The CDR3 sequence is 15 residues long. The CDR3 loop is CASSPSTDSNQPQHF. CDR3 nucleotide sequence: TGTGCCAGCTCCCCCTCTACGGATAGCAATCAGCCCCAGCATTTT.

This clone was seen repeatedly, ten times or more. The gene calls are TRBV19 and TRBJ1-6; D uncertain. This CDR3 has 14 amino acids. Germline V gene data show CDR1 as LNHDA and CDR2 as SQIVND (reference sequence). Between the trimmed V and J ends, which lost 1 base and 6 bases, there was a span of 7 bases. CDR3 protein: CASSIGQINSPLHF. The DNA for the CDR3 is TGTGCCAGTAGTATAGGACAAATTAATTCACCCCTCCACTTT.

This clone was detected only a few times. The chain has TRBV11-1 and TRBJ1-2; D ambiguous. Germline V gene lookup returns CDR1 SGHAT and CDR2 FQDESV (reference sequence). CDR3 length equals 14 residues. V lost 0 bases, J lost 8 bases, and 13 bases lay in between. As DNA, the CDR3 is TGTGCCAGCAGCTTAGCAGGTCGGTACGGAGGCTACACCTTC. It codes for CASSLAGRYGGYTF.

This clone has just one count. This chain uses TRBV9 with TRBJ1-6, with a weak D call TRBD1 (5 bases). This CDR3 is 19 amino acids long. Trimming removed 4 bases from V and 0 bases from J, with 20 bases in between. The germline gives CDR1 SGDLS, CDR2 YYNGEE. CDR3 nucleotides: TGTGCCAGCAGCCCCCGGGACGTCGGGTTTCGCTCCTATAATTCACCCCTCCACTTT. Protein sequence: CASSPRDVGFRSYNSPLHF. The whole variable domain, remainder taken from reference TRBV9 and TRBJ1-6, is DSGVTQTPKHLITATGQRVTLRCSPRSGDLSVYWYQQSLDQGLQFLIQYYNGEERAKGNILERFSAQQFPDLHSELNLSSLELGDSALYFCASSPRDVGFRSYNSPLHFGNGTRLTVT.

V is TRBV7-2 and J is TRBJ2-7, with 12 bases aligning to TRBD2. Germline lookup yields CDR1 SGHTA and CDR2 FQGNSA. V lost 5 bases, J lost 1 base, and 6 bases stayed unmatched. The CDR3 runs to 16 residues. CDR3 bases: TGTGCCAGCAGCGCCAGGACTAGCGGGACATCCTACGAGCAGTACTTC. This encodes CASSARTSGTSYEQYF. Using reference TRBV7-2 and TRBJ2-7 for the parts outside the CDR3, the full variable domain is GAGVSQSPSNKVTEKGKDVELRCDPISGHTALYWYRQSLGQGLEFLIYFQGNSAPDKSGLPSDRFSAERTGGSVSTLTIQRTQQEDSAVYLCASSARTSGTSYEQYFGPGTRLTVT.

V is TRBV5-6 and J is TRBJ2-7; D might be TRBD1 (6 bases). The CDR3 length is 14 residues. Trimming stripped 0 bases from V and 3 bases from J, with 10 bases between. Germline V lookup: CDR1 SGHDT, CDR2 YYEEEE. CDR3 in DNA: TGTGCCAGCAGCTTGGACAGGGTCCTCTACGAGCAGTACTTC. Translating gives CASSLDRVLYEQYF.

This clone was found a few times. This chain links TRBV19 with TRBJ1-4, with D possibly being TRBD1 (6 bases). The CDR3 loop spans 15 amino acids. Trimming left V 1 base short and J 4 bases short, with 10 bases between. Germline lookup yields CDR1 LNHDA and CDR2 SQIVND (reference sequence). CDR3 sequence (DNA): TGTGCCAGTAGTATAGGGACAGCAAGTAATGAAAAACTGTTTTTT. This sequence encodes CASSIGTASNEKLFF. The whole variable domain, filled in from reference TRBV19 and TRBJ1-4, reads DGGITQSPKYLFRKEGQNVTLSCEQNLNHDAMYWYRQDPGQGLRLIYYSQIVNDFQKGDIAEGYSVSREKKESFPLTVTSAQKNPTAFYLCASSIGTASNEKLFFGSGTQLSVL.

The chain couples TRBV4-3 to TRBJ1-1, with TRBD1 matching over 9 bases. After removal of 3 bases from V and 10 bases from J, the junction contained 12 bases not matched to a gene. The CDR3 has 15 residues. CDR1 is LGHNA and CDR2 is YSLEER in the germline V gene. The CDR3 DNA reads TGCGCCAGCAGCCACACTAAGACAGGGGGGAGTGCAGCTTTCTTT. It yields the protein CASSHTKTGGSAAFF.

This clone was detected only a few times. The chain uses TRBV18 and TRBJ1-4; D not resolved. Germline V lookup: CDR1 KGHSH, CDR2 LQKENI. Deletions cut 2 bases from V and 7 bases from J, with 17 bases between. CDR3 length: 16 residues. The CDR3 DNA is TGTGCCAGCTCACCATCAGTAGGAGCGCTTTTTGAAAAACTGTTTTTT. This sequence encodes CASSPSVGALFEKLFF.

This clone has more than one count but fewer than ten. The chain joins TRBV4-3 to TRBJ1-4; the D is unclear. With 0 bases removed from V and 8 bases from J, the gap between germline ends came to 10 bases. The V gene's germline CDR1 is LGHNA and CDR2 YSLEER. There are 14 residues in the CDR3. CDR3 sequence: CASSQDLAWEKLFF. The CDR3 DNA follows: TGCGCCAGCAGCCAAGATCTCGCTTGGGAAAAACTGTTTTTT.

The rearrangement links TRBV7-9 to TRBJ2-5; TRBD1 agrees at 7 bases. The V and J ends lost 5 bases and 1 base, in that order; junction bases with no gene match: 4. Germline assignment: CDR1 SEHNR and CDR2 FQNEAQ (reference sequence). The CDR3 covers 14 residues. The CDR3 region is CASSPGTAQETQYF. The CDR3 DNA reads as TGTGCCAGCAGCCCAGGGACAGCCCAAGAGACCCAGTACTTC.

The table lists this clone with a few counts. V is TRBV4-3 and J is TRBJ2-1; D possibly matches TRBD1 or TRBD2 (5 bases each). Germline CDR1 and CDR2: LGHNA and YSLEER. The V end lost 1 base, the J end lost 7 bases, and 8 bases lay between the germline ends. There are 13 residues in the CDR3. The CDR3 region is CASSQGGWNEQFF. In nucleotides, the CDR3 is TGCGCCAGCAGCCAAGGGGGGTGGAATGAGCAGTTCTTC.

The J gene is TRBJ1-1, the V gene TRBV29-1; TRBD1 matches 8 bases. The CDR3 has 13 amino acids. Germline V lookup: CDR1 SQVTM, CDR2 ANQGSEA. The J segment lost 1 base and the V segment lost 6 bases, leaving 4 bases of the junction unmatched. The CDR3, as DNA: TGCAGCGTGCCCGGGACAGGGAACACTGAAGCTTTCTTT. Amino acid sequence: CSVPGTGNTEAFF.

This clone has only a few counts. The J gene is TRBJ1-2, the V gene TRBV7-2; D is undetermined. This CDR3 contains 11 residues. V gave up 3 bases and J gave up 4 bases, with 3 bases separating them. The germline V gene encodes CDR1 SGHTA and CDR2 FQGNSA. The CDR3 protein is CASSFLYGYTF. CDR3 nucleotides: TGTGCCAGCAGCTTTCTCTATGGCTACACCTTC.

The chain joins TRBV11-2 to TRBJ2-7, with D perhaps TRBD2 (6 bases). CDR3 size: 15 residues. The germline gives CDR1 SGHAT, CDR2 FQNNGV. Trimming removed 4 bases at V and 6 bases at J, with 19 bases between. The CDR3 sequence: CASSSSPLGGTEQYF. In DNA form, the CDR3 reads TGTGCCAGCAGCTCCTCACCTTTGGGCGGGACCGAGCAGTACTTC.

This sequence joins TRBV18 and TRBJ1-4; D might be TRBD1 (5 bases). This CDR3 comprises 15 residues. V lost 1 base and J 5 bases, leaving 11 bases between the germline ends. Germline loops: CDR1 KGHSH, CDR2 LQKENI. The CDR3 sequence: CASSPLGQGNEKLFF. CDR3 coding DNA: TGTGCCAGCTCACCACTTGGGCAGGGCAATGAAAAACTGTTTTTT.

This clone was seen only once. V is TRBV6-1 and J is TRBJ2-7; 8 bases are a match to TRBD1. Losses at the gene ends were 8 bases for V and 6 bases for J; bases not matched to a gene: 9. Germline-derived CDR1 and CDR2 are MNHNS and SASEGT. The CDR3 sequence is 13 residues long. In DNA form, the CDR3 reads TGTGCCAGCCGAAGAGGACAGGGAGCCGAGCAGTACTTC. Translating it yields CASRRGQGAEQYF.

This clone occurred once. V and J are TRBV5-1 and TRBJ2-7, with no clear D. V was clipped by 2 bases and J by 2 bases, with 11 bases between them. The germline V gene encodes CDR1 SGHRS and CDR2 YFSETQ. The CDR3 has 14 residues. CDR3 protein: CASSFLSDTYEQYF. The CDR3 region has the DNA TGCGCCAGCAGCTTCCTCTCAGATACCTACGAGCAGTACTTC.

CDR3 loop: CASSLEGTAVTYNEQFF. In DNA form, the CDR3 reads TGTGCCAGCAGCTTAGAGGGGACAGCTGTAACTTACAATGAGCAGTTCTTC. This chain links TRBV7-6 with TRBJ2-1; 7 bases align to TRBD1. The CDR3 totals 17 residues. The J segment lost 4 bases and the V segment lost 1 base, leaving 10 bases of the junction unmatched. Germline V lookup: CDR1 SGHVS, CDR2 FNYEAQ.